The entry below gives a single T cell receptor (beta chain) sequence along with its context. Antigen specificity is unknown. The data were produced by immunoSEQ multiplex PCR, yet TCRdb's version contains in-frame clones alone and is incomplete. The sample includes tens of thousands of clones, 90% to 95% of them seen just once. This sample stems from a study of cytomegalovirus exposure and HLA in healthy donors. Study-level points and caveats: Whilst most TCR sequences proved rare, a subset of public TCRs occurred across many donors.

CDR1 and CDR2 (germline): SGHTA, FQGTGA. V was pared by 5 bases and J by 7 bases, with 12 bases between. The CDR3 length is 13 residues. Among the 100 to 150 subjects of the validation cohort, separate from the approximately 700-subject first cohort, were the donors. The J gene is TRBJ1-5, the V gene TRBV7-3, with a weak D call TRBD1 (6 bases). The specimen was PBMCs. The receptor was derived from a woman between 18 and 30 years old in good health and CMV-seronegative. The CDR3 DNA reads TGTGCCAGCAGCCCATCAGGGGAACAGCCCCAGCATTTT. This gives the protein CASSPSGEQPQHF.